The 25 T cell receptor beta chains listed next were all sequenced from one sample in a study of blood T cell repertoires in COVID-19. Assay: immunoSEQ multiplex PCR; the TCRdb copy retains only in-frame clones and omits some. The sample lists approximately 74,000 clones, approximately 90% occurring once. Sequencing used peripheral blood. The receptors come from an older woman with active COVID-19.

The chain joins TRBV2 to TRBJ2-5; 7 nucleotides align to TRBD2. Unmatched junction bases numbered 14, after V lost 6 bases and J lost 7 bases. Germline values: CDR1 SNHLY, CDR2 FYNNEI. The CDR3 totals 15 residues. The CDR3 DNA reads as TGTGCCAGCAGAGGAGGGAGGGCCGTCGGGGTGACCCAGTACTTC. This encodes CASRGGRAVGVTQYF.

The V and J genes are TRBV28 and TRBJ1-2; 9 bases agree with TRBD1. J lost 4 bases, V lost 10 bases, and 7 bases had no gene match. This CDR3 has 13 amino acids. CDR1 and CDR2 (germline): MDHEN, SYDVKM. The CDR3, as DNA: TGTGCCATATACAGGGGGCCGGTCTATGGCTACACCTTC. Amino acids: CAIYRGPVYGYTF.

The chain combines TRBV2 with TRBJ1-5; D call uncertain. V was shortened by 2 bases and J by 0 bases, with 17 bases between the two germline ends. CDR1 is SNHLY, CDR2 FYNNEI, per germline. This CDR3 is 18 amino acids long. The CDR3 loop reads CASSESRTGVDSNQPQHF. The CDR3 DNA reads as TGTGCCAGCAGTGAAAGTAGGACTGGAGTTGATAGCAATCAGCCCCAGCATTTT.

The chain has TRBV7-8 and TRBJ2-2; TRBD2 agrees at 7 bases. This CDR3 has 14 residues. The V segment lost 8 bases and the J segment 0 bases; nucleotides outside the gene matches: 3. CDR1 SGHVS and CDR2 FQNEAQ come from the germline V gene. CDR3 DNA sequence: TGTGCCAGCGGGGGAGGGCCGAACACCGGGGAGCTGTTTTTT. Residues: CASGGGPNTGELFF.

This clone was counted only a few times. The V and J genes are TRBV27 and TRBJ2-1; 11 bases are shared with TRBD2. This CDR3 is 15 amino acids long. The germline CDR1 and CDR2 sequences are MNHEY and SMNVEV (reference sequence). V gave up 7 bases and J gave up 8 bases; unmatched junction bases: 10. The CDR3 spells CASIRLAGSNDEQFF. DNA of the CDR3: TGTGCCAGCATTCGACTAGCGGGAAGTAATGATGAGCAGTTCTTC.

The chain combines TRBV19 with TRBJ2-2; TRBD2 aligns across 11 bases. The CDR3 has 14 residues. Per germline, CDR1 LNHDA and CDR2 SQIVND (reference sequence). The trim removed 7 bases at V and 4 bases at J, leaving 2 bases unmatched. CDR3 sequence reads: CASKLAGATGELFF. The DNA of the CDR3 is TGTGCCAGTAAACTAGCGGGAGCCACCGGGGAGCTGTTTTTT. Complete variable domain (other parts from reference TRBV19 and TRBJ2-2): DGGITQSPKYLFRKEGQNVTLSCEQNLNHDAMYWYRQDPGQGLRLIYYSQIVNDFQKGDIAEGYSVSREKKESFPLTVTSAQKNPTAFYLCASKLAGATGELFFGEGSRLTVL.

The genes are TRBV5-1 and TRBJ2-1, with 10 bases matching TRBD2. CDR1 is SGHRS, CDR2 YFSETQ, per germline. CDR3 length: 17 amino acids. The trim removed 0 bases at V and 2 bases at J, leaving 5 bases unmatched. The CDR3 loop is CASSLGIAGGTYNEQFF. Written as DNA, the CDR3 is TGCGCCAGCAGCTTGGGTATAGCGGGAGGCACCTACAATGAGCAGTTCTTC.

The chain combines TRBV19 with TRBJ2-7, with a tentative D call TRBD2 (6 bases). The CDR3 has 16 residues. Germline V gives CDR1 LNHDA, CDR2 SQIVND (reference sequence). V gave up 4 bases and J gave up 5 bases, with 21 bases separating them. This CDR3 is CASSRRRDSHTDEQYF. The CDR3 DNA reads TGTGCCAGTAGTAGACGGCGGGACTCCCACACTGACGAGCAGTACTTC.

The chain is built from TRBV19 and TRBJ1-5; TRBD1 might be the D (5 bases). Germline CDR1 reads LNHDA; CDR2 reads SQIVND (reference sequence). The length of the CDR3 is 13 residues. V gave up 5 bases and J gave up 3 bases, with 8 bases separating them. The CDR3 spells CASSWGNNQPQHF. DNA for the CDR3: TGTGCCAGTAGTTGGGGCAACAATCAGCCCCAGCATTTT.

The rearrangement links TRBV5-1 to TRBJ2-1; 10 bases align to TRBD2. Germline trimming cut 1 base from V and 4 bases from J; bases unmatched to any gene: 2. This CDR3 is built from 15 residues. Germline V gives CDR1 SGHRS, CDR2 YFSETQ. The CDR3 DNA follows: TGCGCCAGCAGCTTGCGTAGCGGGGGGTACAATGAGCAGTTCTTC. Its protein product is CASSLRSGGYNEQFF.

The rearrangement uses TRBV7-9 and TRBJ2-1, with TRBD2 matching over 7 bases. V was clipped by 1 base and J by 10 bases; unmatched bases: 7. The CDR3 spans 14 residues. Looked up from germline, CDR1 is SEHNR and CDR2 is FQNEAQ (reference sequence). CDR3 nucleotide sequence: TGTGCCAGCAGCTTAGACGGGAGGCGCGGGGAGCAGTTCTTC. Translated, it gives CASSLDGRRGEQFF. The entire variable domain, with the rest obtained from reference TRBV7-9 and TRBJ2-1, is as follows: DTGVSQNPRHKITKRGQNVTFRCDPISEHNRLYWYRQTLGQGPEFLTYFQNEAQLEKSRLLSDRFSAERPKGSFSTLEIQRTEQGDSAMYLCASSLDGRRGEQFFGPGTRLTVL.

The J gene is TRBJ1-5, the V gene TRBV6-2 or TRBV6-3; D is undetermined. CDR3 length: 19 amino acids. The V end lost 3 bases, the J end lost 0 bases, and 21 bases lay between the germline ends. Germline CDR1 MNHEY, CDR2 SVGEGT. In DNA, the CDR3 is TGTGCCAGCAGTTATCCAAAAAACAGACGGGGTTATAGCAATCAGCCCCAGCATTTT. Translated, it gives CASSYPKNRRGYSNQPQHF.

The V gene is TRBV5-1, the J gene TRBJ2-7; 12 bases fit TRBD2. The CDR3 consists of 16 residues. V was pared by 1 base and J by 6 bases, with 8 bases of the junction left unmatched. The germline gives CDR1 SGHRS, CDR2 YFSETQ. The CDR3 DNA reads TGCGCCAGCAGCTTGCAGACTAGCGGGAGCGGTTTCGAGCAGTACTTC. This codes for CASSLQTSGSGFEQYF.

CDR3 amino acids: CASSGQGEGVNTEAFF. The CDR3 bases are TGCGCCAGCAGCGGACAGGGTGAGGGAGTGAACACTGAAGCTTTCTTT. The chain has TRBV5-1 and TRBJ1-1; 8 positions agree with TRBD1. Losses at the gene ends were 4 bases for V and 0 bases for J; bases not matched to a gene: 8. This CDR3 is built from 16 residues. The germline gives CDR1 SGHRS, CDR2 YFSETQ.

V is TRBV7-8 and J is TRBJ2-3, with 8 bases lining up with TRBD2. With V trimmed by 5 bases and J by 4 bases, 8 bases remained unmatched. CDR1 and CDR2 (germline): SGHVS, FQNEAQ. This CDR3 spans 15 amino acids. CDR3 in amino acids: CASSLSGSRADTQYF. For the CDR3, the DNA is TGTGCCAGCAGCCTAAGCGGGAGTAGGGCAGATACGCAGTATTTT.

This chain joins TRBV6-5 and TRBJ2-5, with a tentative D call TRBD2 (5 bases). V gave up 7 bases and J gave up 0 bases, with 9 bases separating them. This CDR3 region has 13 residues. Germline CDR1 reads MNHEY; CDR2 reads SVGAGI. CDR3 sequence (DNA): TGTGCCAGCACCACGGGGTACCAAGAGACCCAGTACTTC. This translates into CASTTGYQETQYF.

CDR3 loop: CASYASDSSYNEQFF. The CDR3 DNA follows: TGCGCCAGTTATGCTAGCGATAGCTCCTACAATGAGCAGTTCTTC. The chain is built from TRBV5-1 and TRBJ2-1; D is possibly TRBD2 (6 bases). The V end was cut by 8 bases, the J end by 0 bases, with 15 bases between. Germline CDR1 SGHRS, CDR2 YFSETQ. CDR3 length: 15 residues.

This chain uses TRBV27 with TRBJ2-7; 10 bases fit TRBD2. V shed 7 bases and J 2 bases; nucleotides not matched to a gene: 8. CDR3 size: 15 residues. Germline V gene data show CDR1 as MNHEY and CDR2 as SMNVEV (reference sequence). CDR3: CASKIASGRAYEQYF. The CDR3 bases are TGTGCCAGCAAAATCGCCAGCGGGAGGGCCTACGAGCAGTACTTC.

In DNA, the CDR3 is TGTGCCAGCAGCCAAGTGGCGCGGGCTAGCGGGAGACGTAATGAGCAGTTCTTC. Translation gives CASSQVARASGRRNEQFF. This chain connects TRBV14 to TRBJ2-1, with TRBD2 identical over 10 bases. The germline CDR1 and CDR2 sequences are SGHDN and FVKESK. Germline trimming cut 1 base from V and 7 bases from J; bases unmatched to any gene: 13. CDR3 length: 18 amino acids.

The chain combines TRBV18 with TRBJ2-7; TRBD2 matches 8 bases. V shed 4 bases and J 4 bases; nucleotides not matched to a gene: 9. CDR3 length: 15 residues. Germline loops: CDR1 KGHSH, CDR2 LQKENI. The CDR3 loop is CASSLTTGLDYEQYF. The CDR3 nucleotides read TGTGCCAGCTCACTAACCACGGGACTAGATTACGAGCAGTACTTC. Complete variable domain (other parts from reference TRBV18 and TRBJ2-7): NAGVMQNPRHLVRRRGQEARLRCSPMKGHSHVYWYRQLPEEGLKFMVYLQKENIIDESGMPKERFSAEFPKEGPSILRIQQVVRGDSAAYFCASSLTTGLDYEQYFGPGTRLTVT.

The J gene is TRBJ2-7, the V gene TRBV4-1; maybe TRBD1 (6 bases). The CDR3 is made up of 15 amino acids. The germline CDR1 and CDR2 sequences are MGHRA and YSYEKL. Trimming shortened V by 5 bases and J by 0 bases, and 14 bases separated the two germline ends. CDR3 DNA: TGCGCCAGCAGCGAAACGGGGACAAACTCCTACGAGCAGTACTTC. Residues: CASSETGTNSYEQYF.

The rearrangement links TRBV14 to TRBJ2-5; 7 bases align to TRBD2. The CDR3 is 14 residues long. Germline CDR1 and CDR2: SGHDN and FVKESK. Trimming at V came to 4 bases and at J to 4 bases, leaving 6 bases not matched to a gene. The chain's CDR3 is CASSPPGLRETQYF. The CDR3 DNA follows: TGTGCCAGCAGCCCACCGGGACTAAGAGAGACCCAGTACTTC.

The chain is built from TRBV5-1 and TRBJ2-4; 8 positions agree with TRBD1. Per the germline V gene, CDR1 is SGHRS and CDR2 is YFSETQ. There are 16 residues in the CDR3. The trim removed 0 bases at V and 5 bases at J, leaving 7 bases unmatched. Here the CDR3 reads CASSLESRGPENIQYF. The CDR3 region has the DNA TGCGCCAGCAGCTTGGAGTCCAGGGGGCCTGAAAACATTCAGTACTTC.

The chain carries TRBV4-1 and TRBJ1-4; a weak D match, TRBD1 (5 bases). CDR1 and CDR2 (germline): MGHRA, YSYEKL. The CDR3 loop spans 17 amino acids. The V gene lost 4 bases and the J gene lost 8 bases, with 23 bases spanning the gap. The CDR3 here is CASSPGQGEGRREKLFF. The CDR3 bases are TGCGCCAGCAGCCCCGGACAAGGGGAGGGAAGAAGAGAAAAACTGTTTTTT.

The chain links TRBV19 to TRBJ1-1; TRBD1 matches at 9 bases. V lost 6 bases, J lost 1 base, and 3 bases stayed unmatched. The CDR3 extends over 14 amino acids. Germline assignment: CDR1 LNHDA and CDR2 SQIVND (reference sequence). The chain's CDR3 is CASRTGQGNTEAFF. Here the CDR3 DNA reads TGTGCCAGTAGGACGGGACAGGGGAACACTGAAGCTTTCTTT. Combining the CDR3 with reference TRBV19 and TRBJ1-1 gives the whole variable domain DGGITQSPKYLFRKEGQNVTLSCEQNLNHDAMYWYRQDPGQGLRLIYYSQIVNDFQKGDIAEGYSVSREKKESFPLTVTSAQKNPTAFYLCASRTGQGNTEAFFGQGTRLTVV.